Here is one TCR beta chain with its context. This sample is drawn from a study of cytomegalovirus exposure and HLA in healthy donors. The CDR3 totals 17 residues. PCR used 60 Vbeta primers and 13 Jbeta primers. Here immunoSEQ multiplex PCR was the method, and the copy in TCRdb shows in-frame clones only, minus some. The sample has 140,000 or so clones; around four fifths are singletons. Input material: PBMCs. The V and J genes are TRBV21-1 and TRBJ2-4; the table's D gene call, TRBD1, was not cross checked with the DNA. TRBV21-1 is a recognized pseudogene. This TCR came from a female donor in good health and CMV-seronegative. The CDR3 DNA follows: TGTGCCAGCAGCAAGGCAAGGAGCGGACAGGCCAAAAACATTCAGTACTTC. It encodes CASSKARSGQAKNIQYF.